This T cell receptor beta chain emerged from a study of OX40 agonist ivuxolimab in advanced cancers. Study-level background: Ivuxolimab, which targeted the costimulatory receptor OX40 (CD134), was an agonistic, fully human IgG2 monoclonal antibody. Intravenous ivuxolimab was administered to patients every 2 weeks at six dose levels: 0.01, 0.1, 0.3, 1.5, 3 and 10 mg/kg. Among the approximately 50 dose-escalation patients, some 20 had hepatocellular carcinoma, around 15 melanoma, 9 renal cell carcinoma and 9 head and neck cancer. In the dose-escalation cohort, approximately 83% of patients were male, and the mean age was approximately 60 years with a range of roughly 20 to 79. Patients were allowed to have had prior anti-PD-1, anti-PD-L1 or anti-CTLA-4 therapy, and about 40% of the dose-escalation patients had been treated with checkpoint inhibitors. Partial responses were achieved by three dose-escalation patients, of whom one had hepatocellular carcinoma and two had cutaneous melanoma. Peripheral TCRbeta sequencing was intended to test whether TCR sequence diversity was altered and clonal T-cell expansion was caused by ivuxolimab. The monotherapy dose-escalation portion (N ≈ 52 patients) of the phase I ivuxolimab trial is reported in the paper.

Notes on this clone: Its target antigen remains unknown. No quality values exist for individual bases; no much larger clone is one base distant.

Points the paper makes about the study in general: In partial responders in the 0.1-3.0 mg/kg groups, normalized peripheral clonal expansion was found to be among the lowest, especially among CD8+ T cells. At doses from 0.1 to 3.0 mg/kg, clonal expansion was seen in both CD4+ and CD8+ blood T cells between baseline and week 6. Low levels of normalized T-cell clonal expansion were also shown by some nonresponding patients. After ivuxolimab, CD8+ T cells had more expanded clones than CD4+ T cells on average. Which antigens the clonally expanded peripheral T cells were specific for was not determined.

The trial excluded patients who had a history of autoimmune disease or who were on systemic immunosuppression. Peripheral blood for TCR sequencing was collected from all dose cohorts at baseline, on cycle 4 day 1, and on cycle 7 day 1. Samples were obtained from an open-label, multicenter, first-in-human phase I dose-escalation trial of ivuxolimab. Adults with locally advanced or metastatic melanoma, renal cell, hepatocellular, or head and neck squamous cell carcinoma were enrolled in the trial. Before TCR sequencing, CD4+ T cells and CD8+ T cells from peripheral blood were sorted into separate populations. To sequence the TCRbeta CDR3 region, genomic DNA was isolated from the sorted cells. The immunoSEQ Assay was used to sequence the TCRbeta CDR3 regions. This immuneACCESS table, as held by TCRdb, lists in-frame sequences with V and J called but not all clones. Of the missing ones, under half trace to an unresolved V gene in checked studies; the others have no known cause. For this sample the table gives about 47,000 clones, of which approximately 90% were detected only once. The ten largest clones represent about 14% of the sample.

Between the V and J ends, shortened by 0 bases and 3 bases respectively, the junction contains 9 bases. CDR1 and CDR2 are drawn from the germline V gene (reference sequence): GTSNPN, SVGIG. The CDR3 spans 14 residues, from the cysteine through the phenylalanine. Kept here is only the CDR3 DNA, which spans 42 bases and is read in frame from base 1. The source of this sequence is an adult with an advanced solid tumor such as melanoma, head and neck, liver or kidney cancer. The V gene is TRBV30 and the J gene is TRBJ1-3; the D gene is not confidently resolved. Specimen: CD4+ or CD8+ T cells sorted from blood, collected in a trial of the OX40 agonist ivuxolimab. The base sequence is TGTGCCTGGAGTGTAAGCGCCAGTGGAAACACCATATATTTT. It encodes CAWSVSASGNTIYF.